One sample yielded the 29 T cell receptor beta chains listed below, sequenced in a study of cytomegalovirus exposure and HLA in healthy donors. The PCR had 60 Vbeta and 13 Jbeta primers. This table comes from immunoSEQ multiplex PCR, and its TCRdb copy is limited to in-frame clones, with some not included. The table lists 140,000 to 150,000 clones, roughly 82% of them singletons, with about 7% in the top ten. Sequenced input: PBMCs. Source of these receptors: a man aged 30 to 39 in good health and CMV-seronegative.

This clone was observed a few times. The chain combines TRBV6-5 with TRBJ2-1; D not certain. The CDR3 has 15 amino acids. Germline CDR1 MNHEY, CDR2 SVGAGI. V was trimmed by 5 bases and J by 4 bases, leaving 15 bases between them. The CDR3 DNA reads TGTGCCAGCAGTAAAACTACCCCGGAATACAATGAGCAGTTCTTC. Translating gives CASSKTTPEYNEQFF.

The chain recombines TRBV28 with TRBJ2-1; D is undetermined. The CDR3 covers 15 residues. The germline CDR1 and CDR2 sequences are MDHEN and SYDVKM. V lost 5 bases and J lost 12, with 23 bases in between. In nucleotides, the CDR3 is TGTGCCAGCAGTCGAGGTCGTTCTTCATATCTCCGGCAGTTCTTC. It translates to CASSRGRSSYLRQFF.

The V call is TRBV9, the J call TRBJ2-3, with TRBD1 identical over 8 bases. V lost 3 bases and J lost 4; bases outside the gene matches: 10. CDR1 SGDLS and CDR2 YYNGEE come from the germline V gene. The CDR3 is 16 amino acids. CDR3 region: CASSAPQGDGPDTQYF. CDR3 bases: TGTGCCAGCAGCGCCCCACAGGGGGACGGGCCAGATACGCAGTATTTT.

The chain is built from TRBV5-1 and TRBJ2-3; 7 bases match TRBD1. CDR3 size: 16 residues. V lost 0 bases, J lost 3 bases, and 7 bases stayed unmatched. Germline loops: CDR1 SGHRS, CDR2 YFSETQ. This CDR3 is CASSLGVDRSTDTQYF. For the CDR3, the DNA is TGCGCCAGCAGCTTGGGAGTGGACAGGTCGACAGATACGCAGTATTTT. The whole variable domain, filled in from reference TRBV5-1 and TRBJ2-3, reads KAGVTQTPRYLIKTRGQQVTLSCSPISGHRSVSWYQQTPGQGLQFLFEYFSETQRNKGNFPGRFSGRQFSNSRSEMNVSTLELGDSALYLCASSLGVDRSTDTQYFGPGTRLTVL.

The J gene is TRBJ1-4, the V gene TRBV29-1; D is undetermined. The germline V gene has CDR1 SQVTM and CDR2 ANQGSEA. V was shortened by 2 bases and J by 8 bases, with 15 bases between the two germline ends. The CDR3 has 14 amino acids. CDR3 protein: CSVEIDLSEEKLFF. CDR3 DNA sequence: TGCAGCGTTGAAATTGACCTGTCGGAGGAAAAACTGTTTTTT.

J is TRBJ2-3 and V is TRBV7-9, with D perhaps matching TRBD2 (6 bases). CDR1 and CDR2 from the germline V gene are SEHNR and FQNEAQ (reference sequence). Trimming left V 1 base short and J 0 bases short, with 14 bases between. The CDR3 has 17 amino acids. DNA of the CDR3: TGTGCCAGCAGCTTAGAGCGGCGGCTAGCGAGCACAGATACGCAGTATTTT. Protein: CASSLERRLASTDTQYF. Looking up the rest from reference TRBV7-9 and TRBJ2-3 gives the full variable domain: DTGVSQNPRHKITKRGQNVTFRCDPISEHNRLYWYRQTLGQGPEFLTYFQNEAQLEKSRLLSDRFSAERPKGSFSTLEIQRTEQGDSAMYLCASSLERRLASTDTQYFGPGTRLTVL.

This chain joins TRBV27 and TRBJ1-1, with no clear D. The V end lost 6 bases, the J end lost 1 base, and 12 bases lay between the germline ends. The CDR3 totals 14 residues. Germline V lookup: CDR1 MNHEY, CDR2 SMNVEV (reference sequence). CDR3 bases: TGTGCCAGCAGCTCACTTCAGGAGAACACTGAAGCTTTCTTT. This gives the protein CASSSLQENTEAFF.

In this sample, this clone turned up once. At one end, the junction sequence differs from germline, possibly due to a read error. The chain carries TRBV7-7 and TRBJ2-5; 14 nucleotides agree with TRBD2. The CDR3 runs 15 residues. Germline CDR1 SSHAT, CDR2 FNYEAQ (reference sequence). The CDR3: CASSPGLAGAGAQYF. CDR3 bases: TGTGCTAGCAGCCCGGGACTAGCGGGGGCCGGGGCCCAGTACTTC.

This sequence joins TRBV27 and TRBJ2-1; TRBD1 agrees at 7 bases. The CDR3 is 15 amino acids. The V gene end was trimmed by 4 bases and the J gene end by 8 bases; junction bases not matched to a gene: 11. Germline values: CDR1 MNHEY, CDR2 SMNVEV (reference sequence). The CDR3 bases are TGTGCCAGCAGTTCGTCACAGGGGATACGTGATGAGCAGTTCTTC. Translating it yields CASSSSQGIRDEQFF.

V usage is TRBV28 and J usage is TRBJ1-4, with D perhaps TRBD1 (5 bases). Per germline, CDR1 MDHEN and CDR2 SYDVKM. The ends were cut back, 10 bases at V and 6 bases at J, with 15 bases in the middle. The CDR3 sequence is 13 residues long. In DNA, the CDR3 is TGTGCCACCCAACGCGGGGGTGATGAAAAACTGTTTTTT. Its protein is CATQRGGDEKLFF.

This clone was seen only a few times. The chain couples TRBV9 to TRBJ1-5; possibly TRBD1 for D (6 bases). This CDR3 contains 14 residues. The germline V gene encodes CDR1 SGDLS and CDR2 YYNGEE. Trimming stripped 0 bases from V and 3 bases from J, with 7 bases between. CDR3 DNA sequence: TGTGCCAGCAGCGTAGGGGACACCAATCAGCCCCAGCATTTT. It specifies CASSVGDTNQPQHF.

CDR3: CSVAPGTGGNTIYF. For the CDR3, the DNA is TGCAGCGTTGCCCCAGGGACAGGGGGAAACACCATATATTTT. The V call is TRBV29-1, the J call TRBJ1-3; 9 bases align to TRBD1. V lost 4 bases to trimming and J lost 4 bases; unmatched junction nucleotides: 5. The CDR3 contains 14 residues. Germline CDR1 is SQVTM and CDR2 is ANQGSEA.

In its sample, this clone was seen once. V usage is TRBV20-1 and J usage is TRBJ2-1, with TRBD2 identical over 8 bases. The germline V gene has CDR1 DFQATT and CDR2 SNEGSKA (reference sequence). Losses at the gene ends were 3 bases for V and 9 bases for J; bases not matched to a gene: 1. This CDR3 is built from 11 residues. The CDR3 DNA is TGCAGTGCTAGCCGGGAGGGTGAGCAGTTCTTC. Protein: CSASREGEQFF.

The rearrangement joins TRBV6-1 to TRBJ2-7, with 8 bases fitting TRBD1. The CDR3 has 13 amino acids. Germline-derived CDR1 and CDR2 are MNHNS and SASEGT. V lost 6 bases, J lost 3 bases, and 4 bases stayed unmatched. In DNA, the CDR3 is TGTGCCAGCAGCCGGACAGGGCACTACGAGCAGTACTTC. Amino acids: CASSRTGHYEQYF.

In its sample, this clone was seen once. This chain links TRBV2 with TRBJ2-5; D unresolved. Looked up from germline, CDR1 is SNHLY and CDR2 is FYNNEI. The CDR3 has 12 amino acids. Trimming removed 6 bases from V and 3 bases from J, with 8 bases in between. For the CDR3, the DNA is TGTGCCAGCAGGAGGTCAGAAGAGACCCAGTACTTC. Its translation: CASRRSEETQYF.

The chain couples TRBV5-6 to TRBJ2-5; perhaps TRBD1 as D (6 bases). The CDR3 is 14 residues long. Germline CDR1 and CDR2: SGHDT and YYEEEE. Trimming pared 2 bases from V and 5 bases from J, leaving 13 bases between. DNA for the CDR3: TGTGCCAGCAGCTTACAGGGTCTGCAGGAGACCCAGTACTTC. Translation: CASSLQGLQETQYF.

The sample holds a few counts of this clone. V gene TRBV6-5 combines with J gene TRBJ2-3; TRBD2 matches 9 bases. The CDR3 contains 15 residues. Germline V CDR1 and CDR2: MNHEY, SVGAGI. V trimming: 5 bases; J trimming: 4 bases; junction bases outside the gene matches: 7. The CDR3: CASSPAGGRSDTQYF. In DNA, the CDR3 is TGTGCCAGCAGTCCCGCGGGGGGGCGGTCAGATACGCAGTATTTT.

The CDR3 coding sequence is TGTGCCAGCAGCGTAACCTCGGGGAACACTGAAGCTTTCTTT. It yields the protein CASSVTSGNTEAFF. The chain joins TRBV9 to TRBJ1-1; no clear D. This CDR3 is built from 14 residues. The germline gives CDR1 SGDLS, CDR2 YYNGEE. V shed 1 base and J shed 1 base, with 8 bases lying between them.

This clone was seen once. The genes are TRBV5-1 and TRBJ2-5, with 9 bases that match TRBD2. This CDR3 has 16 residues. The germline CDR1 and CDR2 sequences are SGHRS and YFSETQ. V lost 4 bases and J lost 3; bases outside the gene matches: 10. The CDR3 nucleotides read TGCGCCAGCAGCCCCATGCGGGGGGGCCTTGAAGAGACCCAGTACTTC. Translated: CASSPMRGGLEETQYF.

This clone has only a few counts. This chain links TRBV2 with TRBJ1-2; TRBD1 matches at 12 bases. The CDR3 is made up of 15 amino acids. V gave up 6 bases and J gave up 7 bases; unmatched junction bases: 9. Germline-derived CDR1 and CDR2 are SNHLY and FYNNEI. The CDR3 sequence: CASRNSGTGGSGYTF. CDR3 bases: TGTGCCAGCAGGAACTCCGGGACAGGGGGCTCTGGCTACACCTTC.

CDR3 in amino acids: CASSLGGGDEQFF. Here the CDR3 DNA reads TGTGCCAGCAGCCTGGGGGGGGGAGATGAGCAGTTCTTC. This rearrangement joins TRBV28 to TRBJ2-1; 7 bases agree with TRBD2. CDR3 length equals 13 residues. Germline CDR1 is MDHEN and CDR2 is SYDVKM. Trimming cost V 6 bases and J 8 bases; bases outside gene matches: 7.

V is TRBV27 and J is TRBJ1-1, with D tentatively TRBD1 (6 bases). The germline V and J ends were trimmed by 6 bases and 3 bases, with 11 bases remaining between them. Germline V gene sequence: CDR1 MNHEY, CDR2 SMNVEV (reference sequence). The CDR3 sequence is 13 residues long. The CDR3 spells CASRDQGYTEAFF. DNA of the CDR3: TGTGCCAGCAGGGACCAGGGGTACACTGAAGCTTTCTTT.

The rearrangement joins TRBV5-1 to TRBJ2-7; the D gene is possibly TRBD1 (6 bases). Germline loops: CDR1 SGHRS, CDR2 YFSETQ. The CDR3 runs 13 residues. Trimming removed 1 base at V and 5 bases at J, with 10 bases between. The CDR3 DNA is TGCGCCAGCAGCTTGAGATACAGGGACGAGCAGTACTTC. Protein product: CASSLRYRDEQYF.

V is TRBV27 and J is TRBJ1-2; 8 bases are shared with TRBD1. Germline values: CDR1 MNHEY, CDR2 SMNVEV (reference sequence). With V trimmed by 6 bases and J by 6 bases, 6 bases remained unmatched. The CDR3 is 13 residues long. The chain's CDR3 is CASRPYRGNGYTF. The DNA of the CDR3 is TGTGCCAGCAGACCTTACAGGGGGAATGGCTACACCTTC.

The chain carries TRBV13 and TRBJ1-2; TRBD1 is a possible D gene (6 bases). CDR1 and CDR2 from the germline V gene are PRHDT and FYEKMQ (reference sequence). V was pared by 0 bases and J by 7 bases, with 12 bases between. This CDR3 has 14 residues. The CDR3 protein is CASSLGRRGSGYTF. The CDR3 DNA reads TGTGCCAGCAGCTTAGGTCGCAGGGGATCTGGCTACACCTTC.

The V and J genes are TRBV18 and TRBJ2-7; 7 nucleotides line up with TRBD1. Unmatched junction bases numbered 2, after V lost 3 bases and J lost 0 bases. CDR1 and CDR2 (germline): KGHSH, LQKENI. The CDR3 extends over 14 amino acids. CDR3: CASSPDRSSYEQYF. In DNA, the CDR3 is TGTGCCAGCTCACCGGACAGGAGCTCCTACGAGCAGTACTTC.

This chain links TRBV14 with TRBJ2-5; D uncertain. V gave up 4 bases and J gave up 5 bases, with 8 bases separating them. The CDR3 contains 12 residues. CDR1 is SGHDN and CDR2 is FVKESK in the germline V gene. The CDR3 spells CASSLGRETQYF. DNA for the CDR3: TGTGCCAGCAGCCTGGGCCGGGAGACCCAGTACTTC.

This rearrangement joins TRBV10-3 to TRBJ1-1; TRBD1 agrees at 7 bases. V gave up 6 bases and J gave up 0 bases; unmatched junction bases: 7. CDR1 is ENHRY, CDR2 SYGVKD, per germline. The CDR3 extends over 15 amino acids. The CDR3 loop reads CAISPGTVMNTEAFF. The DNA of the CDR3 is TGTGCCATCAGCCCCGGGACAGTTATGAACACTGAAGCTTTCTTT.

The CDR3 bases are TGTGCCAGCCGTCGGGGGGCCGGCGAGACCCAGTACTTC. Protein product: CASRRGAGETQYF. V usage is TRBV7-9 and J usage is TRBJ2-5, with D perhaps TRBD2 (7 bases). Germline V CDR1 and CDR2: SEHNR, FQNEAQ (reference sequence). Trimming cost V 8 bases and J 5 bases, with 15 bases left between them. This CDR3 has 13 residues.